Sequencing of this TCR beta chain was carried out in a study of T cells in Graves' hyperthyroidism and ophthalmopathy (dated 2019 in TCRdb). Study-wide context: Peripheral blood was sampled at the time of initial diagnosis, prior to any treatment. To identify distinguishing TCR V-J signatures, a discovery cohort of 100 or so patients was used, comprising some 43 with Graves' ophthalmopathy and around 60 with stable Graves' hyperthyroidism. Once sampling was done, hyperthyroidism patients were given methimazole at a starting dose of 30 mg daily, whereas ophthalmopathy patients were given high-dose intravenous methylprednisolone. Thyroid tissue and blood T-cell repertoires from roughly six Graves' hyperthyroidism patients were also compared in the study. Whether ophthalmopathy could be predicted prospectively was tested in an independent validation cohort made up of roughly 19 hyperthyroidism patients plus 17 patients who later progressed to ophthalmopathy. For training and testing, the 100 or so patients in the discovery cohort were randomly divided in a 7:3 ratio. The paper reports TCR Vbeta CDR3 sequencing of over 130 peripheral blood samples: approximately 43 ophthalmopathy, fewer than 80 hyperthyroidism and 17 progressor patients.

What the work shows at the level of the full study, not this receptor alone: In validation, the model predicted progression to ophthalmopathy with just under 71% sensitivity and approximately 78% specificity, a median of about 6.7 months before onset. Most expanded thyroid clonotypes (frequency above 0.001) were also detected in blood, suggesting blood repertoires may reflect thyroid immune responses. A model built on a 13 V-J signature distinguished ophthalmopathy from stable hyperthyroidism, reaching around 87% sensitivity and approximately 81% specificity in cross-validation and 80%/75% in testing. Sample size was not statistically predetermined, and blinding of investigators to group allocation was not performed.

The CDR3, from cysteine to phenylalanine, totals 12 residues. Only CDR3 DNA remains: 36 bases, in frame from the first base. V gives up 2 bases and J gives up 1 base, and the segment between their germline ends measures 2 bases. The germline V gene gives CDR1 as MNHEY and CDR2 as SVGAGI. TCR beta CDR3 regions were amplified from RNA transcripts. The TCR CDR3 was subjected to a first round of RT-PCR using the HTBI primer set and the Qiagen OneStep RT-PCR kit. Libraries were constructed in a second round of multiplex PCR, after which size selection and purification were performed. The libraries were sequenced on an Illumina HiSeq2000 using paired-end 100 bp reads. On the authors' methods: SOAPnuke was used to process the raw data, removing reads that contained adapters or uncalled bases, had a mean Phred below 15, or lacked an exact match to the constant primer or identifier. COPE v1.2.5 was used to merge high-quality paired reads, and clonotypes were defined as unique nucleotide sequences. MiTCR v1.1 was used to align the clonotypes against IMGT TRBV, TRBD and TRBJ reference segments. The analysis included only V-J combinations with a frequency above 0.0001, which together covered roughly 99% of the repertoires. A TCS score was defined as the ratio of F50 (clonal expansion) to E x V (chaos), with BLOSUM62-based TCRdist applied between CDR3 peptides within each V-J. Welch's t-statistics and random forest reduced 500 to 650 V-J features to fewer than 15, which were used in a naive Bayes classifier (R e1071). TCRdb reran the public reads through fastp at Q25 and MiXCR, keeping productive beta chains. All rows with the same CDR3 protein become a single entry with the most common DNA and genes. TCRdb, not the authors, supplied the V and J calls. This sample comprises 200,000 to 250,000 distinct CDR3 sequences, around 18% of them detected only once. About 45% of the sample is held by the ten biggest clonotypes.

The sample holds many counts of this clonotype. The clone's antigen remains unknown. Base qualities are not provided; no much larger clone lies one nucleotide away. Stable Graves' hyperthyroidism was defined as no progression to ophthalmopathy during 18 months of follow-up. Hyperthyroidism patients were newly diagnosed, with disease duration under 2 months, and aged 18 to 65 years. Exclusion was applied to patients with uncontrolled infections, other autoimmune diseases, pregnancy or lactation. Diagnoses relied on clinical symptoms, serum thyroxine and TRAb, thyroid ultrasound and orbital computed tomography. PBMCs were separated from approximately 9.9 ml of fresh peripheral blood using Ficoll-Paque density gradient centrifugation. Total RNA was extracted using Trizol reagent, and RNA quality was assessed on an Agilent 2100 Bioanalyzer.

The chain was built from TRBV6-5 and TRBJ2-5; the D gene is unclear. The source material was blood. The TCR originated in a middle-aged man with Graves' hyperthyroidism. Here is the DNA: TGTGCCAGCAGTTACGGCCAAGAGACCCAGTACTTC. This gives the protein CASSYGQETQYF.